The present TCR beta chain was sequenced within a study of blood T cells in healthy people across ages. Whole-study context: Template switching retrieved approximately one barcoded beta molecule for each two T cells. The study's findings and limits: Possibly confounding the expanded clonotype changes was the fact that donor CMV status was unknown.

To note about this clonotype: Its antigen is still unknown.

The use of a sample-barcoded 5' primer and a J-beta primer mix characterized a second PCR of roughly 6 to 11 cycles. Template switching added a 12-random-nucleotide identifier to every cDNA molecule. TCRdb reanalysed the 5' RACE reads using MiXCR and keeps one entry per CDR3 protein. Among some 900,000 distinct CDR3 sequences listed, roughly 43% were seen once. The sequenced material came from blood. This sequence originates from a man younger than 40 in good health.

CDR3 DNA: TGTGCCAGCAGTCAGGCTACAGGGCTCGGCGAGCAGTACTTC. Amino acids: CASSQATGLGEQYF. V and J are TRBV9 and TRBJ2-5, with a possible D match to TRBD1 (6 bases). The J call is in doubt because the DNA end fits TRBJ2-7 better. Germline CDR1 is SGDLS and CDR2 is YYNGEE. CDR3 length: 14 residues.